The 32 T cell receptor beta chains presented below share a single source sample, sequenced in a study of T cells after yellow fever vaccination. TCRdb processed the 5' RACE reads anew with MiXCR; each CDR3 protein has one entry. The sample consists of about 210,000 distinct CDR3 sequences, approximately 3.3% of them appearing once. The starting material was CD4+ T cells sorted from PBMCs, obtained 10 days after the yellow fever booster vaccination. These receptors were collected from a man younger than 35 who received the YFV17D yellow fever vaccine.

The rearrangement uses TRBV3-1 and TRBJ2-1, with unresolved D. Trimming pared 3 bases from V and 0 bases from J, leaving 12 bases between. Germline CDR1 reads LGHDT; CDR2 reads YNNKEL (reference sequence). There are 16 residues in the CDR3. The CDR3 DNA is TGTGCCAGCAGCCAGGTCATGAGTAGCTCCTACAATGAGCAGTTCTTC. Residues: CASSQVMSSSYNEQFF.

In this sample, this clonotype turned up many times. The CDR3 DNA sequence: TGTGCCAGCAGCCAAGACAGATGGGACACTGAAGCTTTCTTT. It translates to CASSQDRWDTEAFF. The genes are TRBV7-3 and TRBJ1-1, with D tentatively TRBD1 (5 bases). V was clipped by 5 bases and J by 3 bases, with 13 bases between them. The CDR3 is 14 residues long. From germline, CDR1 is SGHTA and CDR2 FQGTGA. Full variable domain (outside the CDR3, taken from reference TRBV7-3 and TRBJ1-1): GAGVSQTPSNKVTEKGKYVELRCDPISGHTALYWYRQSLGQGPEFLIYFQGTGAADDSGLPNDRFFAVRPEGSVSTLKIQRTERGDSAVYLCASSQDRWDTEAFFGQGTRLTVV.

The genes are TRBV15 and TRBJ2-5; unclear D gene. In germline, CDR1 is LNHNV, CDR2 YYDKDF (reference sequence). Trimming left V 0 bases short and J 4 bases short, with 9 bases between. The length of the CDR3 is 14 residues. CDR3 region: CATSRDRDLETQYF. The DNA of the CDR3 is TGTGCCACCAGCAGAGATCGAGACCTAGAGACCCAGTACTTC.

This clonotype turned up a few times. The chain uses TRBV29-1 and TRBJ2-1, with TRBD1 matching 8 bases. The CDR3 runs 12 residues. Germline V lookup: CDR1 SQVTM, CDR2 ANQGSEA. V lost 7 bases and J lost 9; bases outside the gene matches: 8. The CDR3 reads CSGDRGGGEQFF. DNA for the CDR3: TGCAGCGGCGACAGGGGCGGCGGTGAGCAGTTCTTC.

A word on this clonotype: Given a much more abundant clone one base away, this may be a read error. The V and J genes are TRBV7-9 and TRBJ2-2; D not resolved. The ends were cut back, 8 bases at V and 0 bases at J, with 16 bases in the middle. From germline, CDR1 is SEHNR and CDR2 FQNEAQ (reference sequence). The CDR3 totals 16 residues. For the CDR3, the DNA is TGTGCCAGCGGCTCCCTGATCCGCGCGAACACCGGGGAGCTGTTTTTT. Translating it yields CASGSLIRANTGELFF.

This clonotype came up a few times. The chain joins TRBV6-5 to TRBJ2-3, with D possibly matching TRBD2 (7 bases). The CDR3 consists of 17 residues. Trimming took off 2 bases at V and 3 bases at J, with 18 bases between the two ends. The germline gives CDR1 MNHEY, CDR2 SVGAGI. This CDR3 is CASSYGGGGGATDTQYF. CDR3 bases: TGTGCCAGCAGTTACGGCGGAGGGGGGGGGGCGACAGATACGCAGTATTTT.

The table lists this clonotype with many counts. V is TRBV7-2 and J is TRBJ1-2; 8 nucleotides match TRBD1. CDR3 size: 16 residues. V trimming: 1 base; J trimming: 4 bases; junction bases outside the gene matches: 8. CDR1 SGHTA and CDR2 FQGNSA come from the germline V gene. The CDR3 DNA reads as TGTGCCAGCAGCTTAGGCTCGGGACAGGCTATCTATGGCTACACCTTC. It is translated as CASSLGSGQAIYGYTF.

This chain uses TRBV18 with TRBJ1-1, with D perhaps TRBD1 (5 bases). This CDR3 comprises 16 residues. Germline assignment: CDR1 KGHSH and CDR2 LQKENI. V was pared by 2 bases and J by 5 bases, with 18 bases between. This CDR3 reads CASSPWDPAGGTEAFF. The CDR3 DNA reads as TGTGCCAGCTCACCATGGGACCCCGCGGGGGGTACTGAAGCTTTCTTT.

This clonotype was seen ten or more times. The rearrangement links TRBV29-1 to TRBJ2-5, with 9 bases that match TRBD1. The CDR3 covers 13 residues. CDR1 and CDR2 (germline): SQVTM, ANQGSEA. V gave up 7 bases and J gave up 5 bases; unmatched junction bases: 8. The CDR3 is CSDYRGRMETQYF. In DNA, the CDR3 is TGCAGCGATTACAGGGGGCGCATGGAGACCCAGTACTTC.

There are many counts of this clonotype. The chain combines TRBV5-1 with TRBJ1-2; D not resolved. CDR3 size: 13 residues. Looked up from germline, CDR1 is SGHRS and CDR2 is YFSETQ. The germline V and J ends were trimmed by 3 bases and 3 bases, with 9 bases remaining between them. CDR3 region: CASSSDGDYGYTF. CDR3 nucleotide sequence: TGCGCCAGCAGCTCTGACGGGGACTATGGCTACACCTTC.

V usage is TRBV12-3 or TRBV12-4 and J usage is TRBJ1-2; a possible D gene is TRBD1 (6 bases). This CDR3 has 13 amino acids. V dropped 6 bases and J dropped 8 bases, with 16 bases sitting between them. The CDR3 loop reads CASSGGRSRGYTF. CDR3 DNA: TGTGCCAGCAGCGGGGGCCGGAGTAGAGGCTACACCTTC.

For the CDR3, the DNA is TGTGCCAGCAGCCAAGACCCCAGGGGCGCGGGCACTGAAGCTTTCTTT. Amino acid sequence: CASSQDPRGAGTEAFF. The chain recombines TRBV3-1 with TRBJ1-1, with a possible D match to TRBD1 (6 bases). Looked up from germline, CDR1 is LGHDT and CDR2 is YNNKEL (reference sequence). V dropped 0 bases and J dropped 4 bases, with 15 bases sitting between them. This CDR3 has 16 amino acids.

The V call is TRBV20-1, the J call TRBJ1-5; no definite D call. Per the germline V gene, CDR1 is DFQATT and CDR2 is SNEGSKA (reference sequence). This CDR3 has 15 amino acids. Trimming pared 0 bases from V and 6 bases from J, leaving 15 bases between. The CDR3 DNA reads TGCAGTGCTAGAGATCCACAGAGTACAAGTCAGCCCCAGCATTTT. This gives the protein CSARDPQSTSQPQHF.

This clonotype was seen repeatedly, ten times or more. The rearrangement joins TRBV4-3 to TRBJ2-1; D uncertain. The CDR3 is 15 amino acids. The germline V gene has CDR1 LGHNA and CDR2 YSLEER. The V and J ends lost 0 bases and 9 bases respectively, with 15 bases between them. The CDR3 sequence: CASSQDRTREVEQFF. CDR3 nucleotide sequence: TGCGCCAGCAGCCAAGATAGGACCAGAGAGGTTGAGCAGTTCTTC.

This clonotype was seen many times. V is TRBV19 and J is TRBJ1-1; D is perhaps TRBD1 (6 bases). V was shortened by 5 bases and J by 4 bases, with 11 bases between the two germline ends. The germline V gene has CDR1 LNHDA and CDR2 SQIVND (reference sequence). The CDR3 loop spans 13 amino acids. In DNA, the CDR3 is TGTGCCAGTAGTTATCCCAGGGGCACTGAAGCTTTCTTT. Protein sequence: CASSYPRGTEAFF.

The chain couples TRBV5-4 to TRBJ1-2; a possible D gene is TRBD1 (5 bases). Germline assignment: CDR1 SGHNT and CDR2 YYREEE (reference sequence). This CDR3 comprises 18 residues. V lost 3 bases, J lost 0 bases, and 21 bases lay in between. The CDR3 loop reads CASSSLVLGVPTNYGYTF. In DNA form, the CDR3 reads TGTGCCAGCAGCTCTCTGGTGTTGGGGGTACCAACTAACTATGGCTACACCTTC.

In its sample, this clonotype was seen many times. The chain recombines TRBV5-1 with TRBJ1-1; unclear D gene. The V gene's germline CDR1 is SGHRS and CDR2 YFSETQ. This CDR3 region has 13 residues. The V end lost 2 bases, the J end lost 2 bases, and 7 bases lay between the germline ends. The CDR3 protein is CASSFTGNTEAFF. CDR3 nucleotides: TGCGCCAGCAGCTTTACTGGAAACACTGAAGCTTTCTTT.

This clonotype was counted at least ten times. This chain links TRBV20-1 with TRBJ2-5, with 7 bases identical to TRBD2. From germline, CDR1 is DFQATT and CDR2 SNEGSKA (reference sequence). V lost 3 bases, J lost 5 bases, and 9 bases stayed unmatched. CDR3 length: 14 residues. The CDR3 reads CSARSGLDRETQYF. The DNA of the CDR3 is TGCAGTGCTAGGTCCGGACTAGATCGGGAGACCCAGTACTTC.

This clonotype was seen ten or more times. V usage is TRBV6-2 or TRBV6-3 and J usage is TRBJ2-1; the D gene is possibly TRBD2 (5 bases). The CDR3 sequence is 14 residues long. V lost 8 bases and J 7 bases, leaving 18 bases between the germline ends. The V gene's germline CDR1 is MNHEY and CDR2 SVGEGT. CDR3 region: CASGRATAQNEQFF. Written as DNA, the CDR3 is TGTGCCAGCGGGCGGGCCACCGCCCAGAATGAGCAGTTCTTC.

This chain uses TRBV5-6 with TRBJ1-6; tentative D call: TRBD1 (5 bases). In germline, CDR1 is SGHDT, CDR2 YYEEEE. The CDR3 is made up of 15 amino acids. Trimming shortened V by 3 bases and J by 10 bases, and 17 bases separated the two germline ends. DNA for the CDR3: TGTGCCAGCAGCTCCAACTGGAGGGGCGAATCACCCCTCCACTTT. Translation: CASSSNWRGESPLHF.

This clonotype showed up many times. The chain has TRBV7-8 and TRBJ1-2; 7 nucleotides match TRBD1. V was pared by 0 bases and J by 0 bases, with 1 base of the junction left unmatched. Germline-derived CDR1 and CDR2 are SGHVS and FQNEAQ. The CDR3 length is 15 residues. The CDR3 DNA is TGTGCCAGCAGCTTAGCGGGACAGTCTAACTATGGCTACACCTTC. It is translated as CASSLAGQSNYGYTF.

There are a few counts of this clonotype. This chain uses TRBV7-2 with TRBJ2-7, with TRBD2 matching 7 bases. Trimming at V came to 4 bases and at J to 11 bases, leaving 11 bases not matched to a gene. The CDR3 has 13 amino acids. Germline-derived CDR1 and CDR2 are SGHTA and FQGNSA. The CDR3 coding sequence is TGTGCCAGCAGCTCCCCGGAGGGAGCGGGAAAGTACTTC. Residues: CASSSPEGAGKYF.

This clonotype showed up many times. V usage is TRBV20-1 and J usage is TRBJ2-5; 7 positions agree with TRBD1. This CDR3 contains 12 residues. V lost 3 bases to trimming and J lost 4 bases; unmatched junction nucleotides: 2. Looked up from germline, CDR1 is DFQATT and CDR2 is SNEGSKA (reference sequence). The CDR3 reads CSARGTAETQYF. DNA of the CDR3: TGCAGTGCTAGGGGGACAGCAGAGACCCAGTACTTC.

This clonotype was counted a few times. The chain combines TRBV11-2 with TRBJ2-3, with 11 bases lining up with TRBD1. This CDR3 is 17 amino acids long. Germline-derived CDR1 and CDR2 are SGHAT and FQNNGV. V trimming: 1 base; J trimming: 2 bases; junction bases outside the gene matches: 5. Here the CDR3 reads CASSLGGGQGATDTQYF. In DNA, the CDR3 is TGTGCCAGCAGCTTAGGGGGTGGACAGGGGGCCACAGATACGCAGTATTTT.

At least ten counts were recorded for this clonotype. The CDR3 DNA reads TGTGCCAGCAGCTTAGCCCAGGACTCTTTCACAGATACGCAGTATTTT. Its protein is CASSLAQDSFTDTQYF. V usage is TRBV7-9 and J usage is TRBJ2-3; D may be TRBD2 (5 bases). Germline V lookup: CDR1 SEHNR, CDR2 FQNEAQ (reference sequence). V was pared by 0 bases and J by 2 bases, with 12 bases between. The CDR3 is 16 amino acids.

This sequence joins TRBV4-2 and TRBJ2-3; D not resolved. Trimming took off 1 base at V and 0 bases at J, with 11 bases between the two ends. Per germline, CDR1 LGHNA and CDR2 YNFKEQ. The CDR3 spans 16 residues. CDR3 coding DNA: TGTGCCAGCAGCCAAGGGGCAGACACTAGCACAGATACGCAGTATTTT. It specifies CASSQGADTSTDTQYF.

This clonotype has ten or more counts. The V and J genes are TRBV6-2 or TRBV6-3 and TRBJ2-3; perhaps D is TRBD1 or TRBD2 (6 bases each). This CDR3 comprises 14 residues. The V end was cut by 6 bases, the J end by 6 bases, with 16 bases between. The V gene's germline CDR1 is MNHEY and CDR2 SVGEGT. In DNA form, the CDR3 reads TGTGCCAGCAGGGGGGGCGCAATCCCCGATACGCAGTATTTT. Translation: CASRGGAIPDTQYF.

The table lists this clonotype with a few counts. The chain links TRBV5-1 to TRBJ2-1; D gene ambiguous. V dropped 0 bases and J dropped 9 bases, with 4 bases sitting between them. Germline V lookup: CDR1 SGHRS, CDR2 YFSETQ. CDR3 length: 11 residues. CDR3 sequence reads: CASSLELEQFF. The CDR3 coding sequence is TGCGCCAGCAGCTTGGAGCTTGAGCAGTTCTTC.

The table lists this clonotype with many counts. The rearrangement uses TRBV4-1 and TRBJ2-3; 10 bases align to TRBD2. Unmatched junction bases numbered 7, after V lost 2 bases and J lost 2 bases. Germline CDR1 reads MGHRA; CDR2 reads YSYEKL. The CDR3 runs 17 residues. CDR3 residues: CASSQSPSGGDTDTQYF. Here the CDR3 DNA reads TGCGCCAGCAGCCAAAGTCCTAGCGGGGGCGACACAGATACGCAGTATTTT.

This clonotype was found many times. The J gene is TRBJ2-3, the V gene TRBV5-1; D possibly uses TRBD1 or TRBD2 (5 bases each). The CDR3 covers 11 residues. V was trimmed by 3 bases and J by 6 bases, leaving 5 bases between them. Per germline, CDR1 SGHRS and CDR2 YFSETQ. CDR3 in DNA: TGCGCCAGCAGCTGGGGGGATACGCAGTATTTT. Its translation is CASSWGDTQYF.

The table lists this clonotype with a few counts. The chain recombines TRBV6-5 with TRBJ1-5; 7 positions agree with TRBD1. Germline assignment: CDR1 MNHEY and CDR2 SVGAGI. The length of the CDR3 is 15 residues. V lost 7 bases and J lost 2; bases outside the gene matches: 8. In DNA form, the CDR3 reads TGTGCCAGCACCTCGACAGGGTCTGGCAATCAGCCCCAGCATTTT. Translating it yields CASTSTGSGNQPQHF.

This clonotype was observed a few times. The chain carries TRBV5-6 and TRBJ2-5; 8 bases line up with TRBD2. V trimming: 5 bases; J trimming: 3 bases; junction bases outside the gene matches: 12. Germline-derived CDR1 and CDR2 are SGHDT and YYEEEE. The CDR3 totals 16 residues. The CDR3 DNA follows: TGTGCCAGCAGTCCAGGCGGGGGGCGGGCGAAAGAGACCCAGTACTTC. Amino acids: CASSPGGGRAKETQYF.